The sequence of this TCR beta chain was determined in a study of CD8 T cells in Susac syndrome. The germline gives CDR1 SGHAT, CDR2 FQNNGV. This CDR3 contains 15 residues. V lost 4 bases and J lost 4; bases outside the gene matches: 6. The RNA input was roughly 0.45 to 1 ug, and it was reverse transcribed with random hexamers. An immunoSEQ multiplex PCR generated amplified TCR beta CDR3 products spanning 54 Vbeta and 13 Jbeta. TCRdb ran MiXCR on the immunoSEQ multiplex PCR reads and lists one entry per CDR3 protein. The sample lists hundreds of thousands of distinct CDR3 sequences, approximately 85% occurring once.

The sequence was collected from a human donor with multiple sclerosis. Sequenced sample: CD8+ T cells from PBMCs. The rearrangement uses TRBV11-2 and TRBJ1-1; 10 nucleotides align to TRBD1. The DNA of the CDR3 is TGTGCCAGCAGCTCCGTCGGGACAGGGGTCACTGAAGCTTTCTTT. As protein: CASSSVGTGVTEAFF.